The 15 T cell receptor beta chains reported below all come from one sample, sequenced in a study of T cells after yellow fever vaccination. TCRdb independently ran MiXCR on the 5' RACE reads; one entry per CDR3 protein. The sample contains some 260,000 distinct CDR3 sequences, 5.2% of which appear only once. This sample comprised CD4+ T cells sorted from PBMCs, obtained on the day of the yellow fever booster vaccination. The receptors were sampled from a man aged 18 to 35 who received the YFV17D yellow fever vaccine.

This clonotype was seen more than once but under ten times. The V gene is TRBV28, the J gene TRBJ2-7; tentatively, D is TRBD2 (7 bases). The CDR3 sequence is 14 residues long. The germline V gene encodes CDR1 MDHEN and CDR2 SYDVKM. V lost 7 bases to trimming and J lost 2 bases, with 15 bases between them. DNA for the CDR3: TGTGCCAGCACTGGGGCGGGGGCAGCCTACGAGCAGTACGTC. It codes for CASTGAGAAYEQYV.

This clonotype was picked up a small number of times. This chain uses TRBV4-3 with TRBJ2-1, with a tentative D call TRBD1 (5 bases). V was clipped by 3 bases and J by 5 bases, with 5 bases between them. This CDR3 is built from 12 residues. The V gene's germline CDR1 is LGHNA and CDR2 YSLEER. The CDR3, as DNA: TGCGCCAGCAGCCACAGGGACAATGAGCAGTTCTTC. As protein: CASSHRDNEQFF.

This chain links TRBV20-1 with TRBJ2-4, with 12 positions matching TRBD2. Germline V gives CDR1 DFQATT, CDR2 SNEGSKA (reference sequence). The CDR3 is made up of 16 amino acids. Germline trimming cut 3 bases from V and 3 bases from J; bases unmatched to any gene: 6. CDR3 in amino acids: CSARVLAGGYKNIQYF. In DNA form, the CDR3 reads TGCAGTGCTAGGGTTCTAGCGGGGGGGTACAAAAACATTCAGTACTTC.

This clonotype showed up many times. The V gene is TRBV10-2, the J gene TRBJ2-2; D possibly corresponds to TRBD1 (5 bases). Trimming cost V 0 bases and J 1 base, with 9 bases left between them. The germline V gene has CDR1 WSHSY and CDR2 SAAADI. The CDR3 extends over 16 amino acids. The CDR3 bases are TGCGCCAGCAGTGAGTCAAGGACACGGAACACCGGGGAGCTGTTTTTT. Amino acid sequence: CASSESRTRNTGELFF.

The rearrangement uses TRBV24-1 and TRBJ2-5; D is unresolved. This CDR3 is 13 amino acids long. Per the germline V gene, CDR1 is KGHDR and CDR2 is SFDVKD. V shed 9 bases and J shed 3 bases, with 13 bases lying between them. The CDR3 is CATPVRVEETQYF. In DNA, the CDR3 is TGTGCCACCCCGGTCCGGGTAGAAGAGACCCAGTACTTC.

Ten or more counts support this clonotype. This sequence joins TRBV6-2 or TRBV6-3 and TRBJ2-5; the D is unclear. The CDR3 is made up of 12 amino acids. The V end was cut by 9 bases, the J end by 3 bases, with 11 bases between. Germline CDR1 reads MNHEY; CDR2 reads SVGEGT. For the CDR3, the DNA is TGTGCCAGTGCCAACCGGGAAGAGACCCAGTACTTC. This translates into CASANREETQYF.

This clonotype was seen only a few times. CDR3 sequence reads: CSVTGQANTGELFF. The CDR3 DNA sequence: TGCAGTGTCACGGGACAGGCGAACACCGGGGAGCTGTTTTTT. The chain has TRBV20-1 and TRBJ2-2, with 8 bases that match TRBD1. Trimming removed 7 bases from V and 0 bases from J; junction bases left unmatched: 4. The CDR3 length is 14 residues. Per the germline V gene, CDR1 is DFQATT and CDR2 is SNEGSKA (reference sequence).

This clonotype was seen only a few times. V usage is TRBV6-5 and J usage is TRBJ1-5; TRBD1 might be the D (6 bases). Trimming cost V 4 bases and J 6 bases, with 10 bases left between them. The germline V gene encodes CDR1 MNHEY and CDR2 SVGAGI. There are 13 residues in the CDR3. The CDR3, as DNA: TGTGCCAGCAGTTTCGACAGGTCTCAGCCCCAGCATTTT. Encoded protein: CASSFDRSQPQHF.

This clonotype was found a few times. DNA of the CDR3: TGTGCCAGTAGTATATCAGATAATCAGCCCCAGCATTTT. Its protein is CASSISDNQPQHF. The chain recombines TRBV19 with TRBJ1-5; D ambiguous. CDR1 and CDR2 (germline): LNHDA, SQIVND (reference sequence). The CDR3 is 13 residues long. Trimming pared 2 bases from V and 4 bases from J, leaving 6 bases between.

There are many counts of this clonotype. The chain employs TRBV6-6 and TRBJ2-7; maybe TRBD1 (6 bases). V lost 6 bases, J lost 12 bases, and 15 bases lay in between. There are 11 residues in the CDR3. The V gene's germline CDR1 is MNHNY and CDR2 SVGAGI (reference sequence). CDR3: CASSQQGSRYF. DNA of the CDR3: TGTGCCAGCAGCCAACAGGGCTCGCGGTACTTC.

This clonotype was counted many times. The rearrangement joins TRBV7-9 to TRBJ1-3, with D unresolved. Germline lookup yields CDR1 SEHNR and CDR2 FQNEAQ (reference sequence). CDR3 length: 13 amino acids. The V end was cut by 3 bases, the J end by 4 bases, with 7 bases between. Here the CDR3 DNA reads TGTGCCAGCAGCTTGTCCGGGGGAAACACCATATATTTT. It yields the protein CASSLSGGNTIYF.

This clonotype was counted between two and nine times. The rearrangement joins TRBV20-1 to TRBJ2-7; 8 bases align to TRBD1. Looked up from germline, CDR1 is DFQATT and CDR2 is SNEGSKA (reference sequence). J lost 4 bases, V lost 2 bases, and 10 bases had no gene match. The CDR3 totals 15 residues. The CDR3 bases are TGCAGTGCTAGACCGAGGACAGGGAGGTCGTACGAGCAGTACTTC. Translated, it gives CSARPRTGRSYEQYF.

The rearrangement links TRBV7-6 to TRBJ2-2; 7 bases map to TRBD1. V lost 4 bases, J lost 5 bases, and 10 bases stayed unmatched. The CDR3 has 16 residues. CDR1 and CDR2 (germline): SGHVS, FNYEAQ. The CDR3 bases are TGTGCCAGCAGCTCCCGACAGGGTGTATCAACCGGGGAGCTGTTTTTT. Its translation: CASSSRQGVSTGELFF.

This clonotype was recorded a few times. J is TRBJ2-5 and V is TRBV18; 10 bases agree with TRBD1. J lost 2 bases, V lost 3 bases, and 3 bases had no gene match. This CDR3 region has 15 residues. The germline V gene encodes CDR1 KGHSH and CDR2 LQKENI. DNA for the CDR3: TGTGCCAGCTCACCTCGGACAGGGGGACAAGAGACCCAGTACTTC. This translates into CASSPRTGGQETQYF.

V and J are TRBV5-1 and TRBJ2-1, with 10 nucleotides matching TRBD1. The CDR3 extends over 14 amino acids. Trimming at V came to 2 bases and at J to 9 bases, leaving 5 bases not matched to a gene. The germline V gene has CDR1 SGHRS and CDR2 YFSETQ. CDR3 sequence reads: CASSLGQGEGEQFF. DNA for the CDR3: TGCGCCAGCAGCTTAGGACAGGGGGAAGGTGAGCAGTTCTTC.